A selection of T cell receptor beta chains follows, all from one sample in a study. MiXCR, applied by TCRdb to the 5' RACE reads, yields one record per CDR3 protein. Of roughly 7,000 distinct CDR3 sequences in the sample, 50% to 55% were seen once. The specimen was naive CD4+ T cells sorted from a lymph node. These receptor sequences come from a female donor with breast cancer. The CDR3 runs from the conserved cysteine through the conserved F or W. The D gene is left open where the match is weak. Rows give clone size only sometimes, using once, few, many, or a class for an expanded clone.

>.|TRBJ2-6|.|TRBV4-2
TGTGCCAGCAGCCAAGTAGGAGTTCCTGGGGCCAACGTCCTGACTTTC
CASSQVGVPGANVLTF
>.|TRBJ1-1|.|TRBV20-1
TGCAGTGCTAGAGATTTGGGGTCAGGGAAGGGTTTCGGTTCTAACACTGAAGCTTTCTTT
CSARDLGSGKGFGSNTEAFF
>.|TRBJ2-3|.|TRBV24-1
TGTGCTACCAGTGATTCGAGGAGAGATACGCAGTATTTT
CATSDSRRDTQYF
>TRBD2|TRBJ2-5|few|TRBV20-1
TGCAGTGCTAGTTCTAGCGGGAGGGCCGGGGGAGAGACCCAGTACTTC
CSASSSGRAGGETQYF
>.|TRBJ1-1|once|TRBV6-1
TGTGCCAGCAGTGTACCCAGGGGAGGTACTGAAGCTTTCTTT
CASSVPRGGTEAFF
>.|TRBJ1-5|.|TRBV7-9
TGTGCCAGCAGCCCTCCAGGGAGCAATCAGCCCCAGCATTTT
CASSPPGSNQPQHF
>.|TRBJ2-2|.|TRBV9
TGTGCCAGCAGCGTAGATGGGGGGAGCACCGGGGAGCTGTTTTTT
CASSVDGGSTGELFF
>.|TRBJ2-1|.|TRBV6-5
TGTGCCAGCAGTATCACCCTGACGTCGAGCTCCTACAATGAGCAGTTCTTC
CASSITLTSSSYNEQFF
>.|TRBJ2-1|.|TRBV28
TGTGCCAGCAGTTTATGGGGGGAGCAGTTCTTC
CASSLWGEQFF
>.|TRBJ2-7|medium-sized|TRBV12-3/TRBV12-4
TGTGCCAGCAGTTTAGACCTCTACGAGCAGTACTTC
CASSLDLYEQYF
>TRBD1|TRBJ1-1|few|TRBV2
TGTGCCAGCGCTAACAGGGGAATCACTGAAGCTTTCTTT
CASANRGITEAFF
>.|TRBJ2-6|.|TRBV12-3/TRBV12-4
TGTGCCAGCAGTTTGTGGGGAGTGGACAACGTCCTGACTTTC
CASSLWGVDNVLTF
>TRBD1|TRBJ1-1|.|TRBV5-6
TGTGCCAGCAGCCGTCTGGACAGGACTGAAGCTTTCTTT
CASSRLDRTEAFF
>.|TRBJ1-5|few|TRBV27
TGTGCCAGCAGTCCCATAGTAGGTCAGCCCCAGCATTTT
CASSPIVGQPQHF
>.|TRBJ2-1|few|TRBV20-1
TGCAGTGCTAGATGGGTCCTCTACAATGAGCAGTTCTTC
CSARWVLYNEQFF
>TRBD1|TRBJ1-1|.|TRBV12-3/TRBV12-4
TGTGCCAGCAGCTCCGGGACAGGGTCCACTGAAGCTTTCTTT
CASSSGTGSTEAFF
>.|TRBJ2-4|.|TRBV3-1
TGTGCCAGTGGGCCGGGAGCTATAAACATTCAGTACTTC
CASGPGAINIQYF
>.|TRBJ1-2|.|TRBV20-1
TGCAGTGCTCCCAGGAACACGGACCCTAACTATGGCTACACCTTC
CSAPRNTDPNYGYTF
>.|TRBJ2-5|few|TRBV20-1
TGCAGTGCTAGAGGTCCACCTCGGTCCCAGTACTTC
CSARGPPRSQYF
>TRBD2|TRBJ2-3|.|TRBV12-3/TRBV12-4
TGTGCCAGCAGTTTAAGGACTAGCGGCTTCACAGATACGCAGTATTTT
CASSLRTSGFTDTQYF
>.|TRBJ2-7|few|TRBV5-1
TGCGCCAGCAGCTTTAGTACGGGACGGGACTACGAGCAGTACTTC
CASSFSTGRDYEQYF
>.|TRBJ1-5|.|TRBV20-1
TGCAGTGCTATCGGGGTAGCCAATCAGCCCCAGCATTTT
CSAIGVANQPQHF
>.|TRBJ2-5|.|TRBV7-9
TGTGCCAGCAGCCCCCGACTAGGACAGGTAGAGACCCAGTACTTC
CASSPRLGQVETQYF
>.|TRBJ2-1|.|TRBV11-2
TGTGCCAGCAGCTCATACCCCAAGGGGCAGCGGTCAACCTACAATGAGCAGTTCTTC
CASSSYPKGQRSTYNEQFF
>.|TRBJ2-1|few|TRBV20-1
TGCAGTGCCTACCGGGTCGGGGGTAGAGAGCAGTTCTTC
CSAYRVGGREQFF
>TRBD1|TRBJ1-5|.|TRBV2
TGTGCCAGCAGAGCCTTTAGGACAGGGTTGGAGTATAGCAATCAGCCCCAGCATTTT
CASRAFRTGLEYSNQPQHF
>.|TRBJ2-7|.|TRBV4-1
TGCGCCAGCAGCCAAGCGGGGAGTTACGAGCAGTACTTC
CASSQAGSYEQYF
>.|TRBJ1-1|.|TRBV20-1
TGCAGTGCTAGGAGAACGGGCACTGAAGCTTTCTTT
CSARRTGTEAFF
>.|TRBJ2-3|few|TRBV12-3/TRBV12-4
TGTGCCAGCAGTTCCCACTTAAGGGGCACAGATACGCAGTATTTT
CASSSHLRGTDTQYF
>TRBD2|TRBJ2-1|few|TRBV5-1
TGCGCCAGCAGCTGGAGTACTAGCGACAACTACAATGAGCAGTTCTTC
CASSWSTSDNYNEQFF
>.|TRBJ1-2|.|TRBV4-1
TGCGCCAGCAGCAACTCCCTCCTCCGGGGGGCGCAGGGCGATGGCTACACCTTC
CASSNSLLRGAQGDGYTF
>TRBD1|TRBJ1-2|few|TRBV5-1
TGCGCCAGCAGCACGGGACAGCCAAGTGGGGGCTACACCTTC
CASSTGQPSGGYTF
>TRBD2|TRBJ2-3|.|TRBV20-1
TGCAGTGCTAGAGACTGGACTAGCGTTACTAACACAGATACGCAGTATTTT
CSARDWTSVTNTDTQYF
>.|TRBJ1-5|.|TRBV6-6
TGTGCCAGCAGTCATTCGATGCGTCTCAACCAGCCCCAGCATTTT
CASSHSMRLNQPQHF
>.|TRBJ1-1|.|TRBV5-1
TGCGCCAGCAGGGATTCGACGAACACTGAAGCTTTCTTT
CASRDSTNTEAFF
>.|TRBJ2-2|few|TRBV6-5
TGTGCCAGCAGGTCGATGGCTACTAACACCGGGGAGCTGTTTTTT
CASRSMATNTGELFF
>.|TRBJ2-5|few|TRBV5-1
TGCGCCAGCAGCTTGGTGATCCAGGGGGGGGAGACCCAGTACTTC
CASSLVIQGGETQYF
>.|TRBJ1-5|.|TRBV6-4
TGTGCCAGCAGTAGCAGCGGGGGGAGGAATCAGCCCCAGCATTTT
CASSSSGGRNQPQHF
>.|TRBJ1-3|.|TRBV29-1
TGCAGCGTTGCCGGGAGCGCCTTGAACACCATATATTTT
CSVAGSALNTIYF
>.|TRBJ2-1|few|TRBV7-8
TGTGCCAGCAGCTCCACAGCAAATAACCTGTTCTTC
CASSSTANNLFF
>.|TRBJ1-4|few|TRBV25-1
TGTGCCAGCATGGACAAGGTTAATGAAAAACTGTTTTTT
CASMDKVNEKLFF
>TRBD1|TRBJ2-1|few|TRBV5-1
TGCGCCAGCAGCTCGAACTCTGAGGGACAGATATACAATGAGCAGTTCTTC
CASSSNSEGQIYNEQFF
>.|TRBJ2-5|.|TRBV7-3
TGTGCCAGCAGCTCGTCCTCTTACCAAGAGACCCAGTACTTC
CASSSSSYQETQYF